This TCR beta chain was observed in a study of blood T cell repertoires in COVID-19. Background on the study: Specimens from acute and convalescent COVID-19 originated in the United States, Italy and Spain. T cells, B-cell-depleted T cells, or PBMCs supplied cDNA or gDNA.

Original methodology: Estimated nucleated cell counts came from reference gene primer amplification. TCRdb keeps only in-frame clones here, not all; method: immunoSEQ multiplex PCR. V and J calls and clone size are given by that table; D and trimming were obtained from the DNA. This sample carries 200,000 to 250,000 clones, approximately 80% of them seen once, and the ten largest clones take roughly a tenth. Sequenced: peripheral blood. This sequence was found in an elderly woman with acute or convalescent COVID-19.

The CDR3 is CASSGTPTTKNIQYF. The DNA of the CDR3 is TGTGCCAGCAGCGGGACTCCTACAACCAAAAACATTCAGTACTTC. The chain combines TRBV9 with TRBJ2-4; tentative D call: TRBD2 (5 bases). The CDR3 length is 15 residues. Germline CDR1 SGDLS, CDR2 YYNGEE. V was clipped by 3 bases and J by 2 bases, with 12 bases between them.